This TCR beta chain was retrieved from a study of CD8+ T cells in alopecia areata. About the research overall: Oral tofacitinib (5 to 10 mg twice daily) was administered to treated patients. Study-wide points: Scalp lesions, especially in alopecia totalis/universalis, had higher clonality than normal scalp. Scalp sample sequencing also detects resident alphabeta T cells of normal skin.

A few counts support this clone. Its specificity is unknown. The CDR3 has 14 residues. Trimming removed 5 bases from V and 7 bases from J, with 15 bases in between. Germline assignment: CDR1 SEHNR and CDR2 FQNEAQ (reference sequence). Described treatment: oral pan-JAK inhibitor, 5-10 mg twice daily. Peripheral blood and lesional scalp punch biopsies came from alopecia areata patients. Reverse transcription of extracted RNA yielded cDNA, which provided the sequencing template. Assay: immunoSEQ multiplex PCR; the TCRdb copy retains only in-frame clones and omits some. The sample lists 110,000 to 150,000 clones; around 50% were seen once.

The source material was CD8+ T cells sorted from blood, sampled at week 4, from a patient treated with tofacitinib. This chain links TRBV7-9 with TRBJ2-1; maybe TRBD2 (6 bases). This receptor was identified in a human donor with alopecia areata. The CDR3 loop reads CASSARGRGNEQFF. The CDR3 nucleotides read TGTGCCAGCAGCGCAAGAGGACGGGGGAATGAGCAGTTCTTC.